The rows below give T cell receptor beta chains drawn from one sample of a study of blood T cell repertoires in COVID-19. Repertoires were generated with immunoSEQ multiplex PCR, while TCRdb's copy carries only in-frame clones and drops some. Seen here are about 260,000 clones, over 75% observed once, and the top ten hold about 2.1%. The sequenced sample was peripheral blood. The receptors were sampled from a woman aged 45-60 years with acute or convalescent COVID-19. Both conserved end residues are part of each CDR3. A D gene is named only where the DNA matches it firmly. A row's size may be missing; if present it is once, few, many or a size class.

length	V	D	J	size	DNA	CDR3
13	TRBV7-3	NA	TRBJ1-5	NA	TGTGCCAGCAGCTCCACCACGGATCAGCCCCAGCATTTT	CASSSTTDQPQHF
13	TRBV12-3/TRBV12-4	TRBD1	TRBJ1-2	NA	TGTGCCAGCAGTCCTACAGGGGAGTCTGGCTACACCTTC	CASSPTGESGYTF
13	TRBV28	NA	TRBJ2-7	NA	TGTGCCAGCAGTCCCGGACAGAGCTACGAGCAGTACTTC	CASSPGQSYEQYF
15	TRBV7-9	TRBD1	TRBJ2-7	NA	TGTGCCAGCAGCTTCTTACAGGGGAGCTCCTACGAGCAGTACTTC	CASSFLQGSSYEQYF
15	TRBV27	NA	TRBJ2-5	NA	TGTGCCAGCAGCTCTCTGCGGGGAAATCAAGAGACCCAGTACTTC	CASSSLRGNQETQYF
13	TRBV15	NA	TRBJ2-7	NA	TGTGCCACCAGCAGAGGGCAGGACTACGAGCAGTACTTC	CATSRGQDYEQYF
15	TRBV28	TRBD1	TRBJ2-7	few	TGTGCCAGCAGCCCCGGGACAGCGAGCTCCTACGAGCAGTACTTC	CASSPGTASSYEQYF
15	TRBV24-1	TRBD2	TRBJ2-3	NA	TGTGCCACCAGTGGGACTAGCGGAAGCACAGATACGCAGTATTTT	CATSGTSGSTDTQYF
14	TRBV19	NA	TRBJ1-4	few	TGTGCCAGTAGTAACAGAGCAACTAATGAAAAACTGTTTTTT	CASSNRATNEKLFF
16	TRBV30	NA	TRBJ1-5	NA	TGTGCCTGGAGTGTTAATCTGGAGAGCCGAAACGAGCCCCAGCATTTT	CAWSVNLESRNEPQHF
15	TRBV7-2	NA	TRBJ1-3	NA	TGTGCCAGCAGCCCAGGGTTTGGGTCTGGAAACACCATATATTTT	CASSPGFGSGNTIYF
16	TRBV15	NA	TRBJ1-2	NA	TGTGCCACCAGCACCCTCAGTGGGGCGACAAGCTATGGCTACACCTTC	CATSTLSGATSYGYTF
18	TRBV28	TRBD2	TRBJ2-1	NA	TGTGCCAGCAGTTTGTTAGCGGGAGGGCCCTTCGGAGGTGATGAGCAGTTCTTC	CASSLLAGGPFGGDEQFF
17	TRBV7-9	NA	TRBJ1-3	NA	TGTGCCAGCAGCTTCAACAGGGTAGGCCCCTCTGGAAACACCATATATTTT	CASSFNRVGPSGNTIYF
13	TRBV3-1/TRBV3-2	NA	TRBJ2-7	NA	TGTGCCAGCAGTCGGGACACCCATAGCGAGCAGTACTTC	CASSRDTHSEQYF
14	TRBV7-9	TRBD1	TRBJ1-4	NA	TGTGCCAGCAGCGCCAGGGGGGACGGGGAAAAACTGTTTTTT	CASSARGDGEKLFF
17	TRBV30	TRBD2	TRBJ2-7	NA	TGTGCCTGGAGTGTGATGATCACTAGCGGAGTTAGCTACGAGCAGTACTTC	CAWSVMITSGVSYEQYF
17	TRBV4-1	TRBD2	TRBJ2-3	NA	TGCGCCAGCAGCCAAGATGGGACTAGCGGGAGCACAGATACGCAGTATTTT	CASSQDGTSGSTDTQYF
16	TRBV11-3	TRBD2	TRBJ2-1	NA	TGTGCCAGCAGCTCCCCAAAGACTAGCGGGAGGAATGAGCAGTTCTTC	CASSSPKTSGRNEQFF
15	TRBV6-4	NA	TRBJ1-1	NA	TGTGCCAGCACCCCCACCACAGGGTGGAACACTGAAGCTTTCTTT	CASTPTTGWNTEAFF
18	TRBV27	TRBD2	TRBJ2-7	NA	TGTGCCAGCAGTTTTTTAGGAAGCGGGAGTGGTCCCTCCTACGAGCAGTACTTC	CASSFLGSGSGPSYEQYF
14	TRBV27	TRBD1	TRBJ1-5	NA	TGTGCCAGCAGTTACCGGGACAGGGGACAGCCCCAGCATTTT	CASSYRDRGQPQHF
15	TRBV9	TRBD1	TRBJ1-4	NA	TGTGCCAGCAGCGACACAGGGGCAACTAATGAAAAACTGTTTTTT	CASSDTGATNEKLFF
13	TRBV10-3	NA	TRBJ2-1	few	TGTGCCATCAGTGAGTCCGGGAACAATGAGCAGTTCTTC	CAISESGNNEQFF
20	TRBV4-1	NA	TRBJ2-7	once	TGCGCCAGCAGCCAACGTTCTCGGTCCGGTTACGGGACTTTCTCCTACGAGCAGTACTTC	CASSQRSRSGYGTFSYEQYF
14	TRBV7-2	TRBD1	TRBJ1-6	NA	TGTGCCAGCAGCGAACAGGGGAGCGGTTCACCCCTCCACTTT	CASSEQGSGSPLHF
12	TRBV2	NA	TRBJ2-7	once	TGTGCCAGCAGTGGACAGTTTTACGAGCAGTACTTC	CASSGQFYEQYF
12	TRBV7-3	NA	TRBJ2-7	few	TGTGCCAGCAGCTTGTTCGGCGGCGAGCAGTACTTC	CASSLFGGEQYF
13	TRBV19	NA	TRBJ1-2	once	TGTGCCAGTAGTATGAGGGATTACTATGGCTACACCTTC	CASSMRDYYGYTF
16	TRBV28	NA	TRBJ1-5	NA	TGTGCCAGCAACCCCTTTGCCCCGCAGGGAAGTCAGCCCCAGCATTTT	CASNPFAPQGSQPQHF
14	TRBV28	TRBD2	TRBJ2-7	once	TGTGCCAGCAGCCTAGCGGGAGGGCCTCACGAGCAGTACTTC	CASSLAGGPHEQYF
14	TRBV7-2	NA	TRBJ1-2	NA	TGTGCCAGCAGCCTTGACGTAGGGGGCTATGGCTACACCTTC	CASSLDVGGYGYTF
16	TRBV4-1	TRBD2	TRBJ2-3	NA	TGCGCCAGCAGCCAAGATCGGACTAGGGGCACAGATACGCAGTATTTT	CASSQDRTRGTDTQYF
15	TRBV5-1	NA	TRBJ1-1	NA	TGCGCCAGCAGCTGGGAGCCCGTTTTTGGCACTGAAGCTTTCTTT	CASSWEPVFGTEAFF
15	TRBV5-1	NA	TRBJ2-7	NA	TGCGCCAGCAGCTTGGTTGGCGGGCCAGCTTACGAGCAGTACTTC	CASSLVGGPAYEQYF
12	TRBV24-1	NA	TRBJ2-5	NA	TGTGCCACCAGTGATTTAGCAGAGACCCAGTACTTC	CATSDLAETQYF
16	TRBV7-2	NA	TRBJ2-5	NA	TGTGCCAGCAGCTTTTCGCGGGCTCAGAGCCAAGAGACCCAGTACTTC	CASSFSRAQSQETQYF
15	TRBV28	NA	TRBJ1-5	few	TGTGCCAGCAGTTTAAAAGGCAGGGGTAATCAGCCCCAGCATTTT	CASSLKGRGNQPQHF
14	TRBV6-5	TRBD1	TRBJ1-2	NA	TGTGCCAGCAGCATAGACAGGGGGAACTATGGCTACACCTTC	CASSIDRGNYGYTF
15	TRBV24-1	TRBD1	TRBJ2-1	NA	TGTGCCACCAGTGATACCGGGACAGGGGTAAATGAGCAGTTCTTC	CATSDTGTGVNEQFF
15	TRBV7-3	NA	TRBJ2-1	NA	TGTGCCAGCAGCAGGGGAAGGGACTCCTACAATGAGCAGTTCTTC	CASSRGRDSYNEQFF
14	TRBV5-1	NA	TRBJ1-4	NA	TGCGCCAGCAGCTTGACAGGGAGAGAAGAAAAACTGTTTTTT	CASSLTGREEKLFF
17	TRBV19	TRBD1	TRBJ1-6	NA	TGTGCCAGTAGTAGCGGACAGGGAAGCTCCTATAATTCACCCCTCCACTTT	CASSSGQGSSYNSPLHF
14	TRBV19	NA	TRBJ2-1	NA	TGTGCCAGTAGTATTGGTAGCTCCTACAATGAGCAGTTCTTC	CASSIGSSYNEQFF
16	TRBV24-1	TRBD1	TRBJ2-5	NA	TGTGCCACCAGTGATTTGACAGGGGGCAGTGGGGAGACCCAGTACTTC	CATSDLTGGSGETQYF
15	TRBV5-4	TRBD1	TRBJ2-7	NA	TGTGCCAGCAGCTTGGGTGGGACAGGGTTTGCCGAGCAGTACTTC	CASSLGGTGFAEQYF
16	TRBV25-1	TRBD1	TRBJ1-2	NA	TGTGCCAGCGCTCCTACCCAAGGGACAGGGAACTATGGCTACACCTTC	CASAPTQGTGNYGYTF
13	TRBV3-1/TRBV3-2	NA	TRBJ1-2	NA	TGTGCCAGCAGCCCGGACAGAAACTATGGCTACACCTTC	CASSPDRNYGYTF